One and the same sample provided the 18 T cell receptor beta chains below, sequenced in a study of blood T cell repertoires in COVID-19. Some clones are missing from TCRdb's copy, which holds only in-frame ones; the method was immunoSEQ multiplex PCR. The table records about 70,000 clones, 80% to 90% of them present only once. Sequenced sample: peripheral blood. These receptor sequences come from a woman between 18 and 29 years old with acute or convalescent COVID-19.

In its sample, this clone was seen a few times. The sample contains more than one DNA sequence encoding this CDR3. The chain uses TRBV28 and TRBJ1-5, with a weak D call TRBD1 (6 bases). The germline V gene encodes CDR1 MDHEN and CDR2 SYDVKM. Trimming took off 1 base at V and 0 bases at J, with 10 bases between the two ends. CDR3 length equals 16 residues. The CDR3 DNA reads as TGTGCCAGCAGTTTATTAGGGGGACATAGCAATCAGCCCCAGCATTTT. It encodes CASSLLGGHSNQPQHF.

In its sample, this clone was seen once. This chain links TRBV5-1 with TRBJ2-5, with 8 bases lining up with TRBD2. J lost 3 bases, V lost 4 bases, and 17 bases had no gene match. Looked up from germline, CDR1 is SGHRS and CDR2 is YFSETQ. The length of the CDR3 is 18 residues. In nucleotides, the CDR3 is TGCGCCAGCAGCGCAGACCTAGCGGGTGCAGCAGTAGAAGAGACCCAGTACTTC. Its translation: CASSADLAGAAVEETQYF.

The rearrangement uses TRBV5-1 and TRBJ1-2, with 11 bases aligning to TRBD1. CDR1 SGHRS and CDR2 YFSETQ come from the germline V gene. V trimming: 5 bases; J trimming: 6 bases; junction bases outside the gene matches: 3. The CDR3 sequence is 13 residues long. The CDR3 nucleotides read TGCGCCAGCAGGTCGGGACAGGGGGATGGCTACACCTTC. Translating it yields CASRSGQGDGYTF.

The gene calls are TRBV5-1 and TRBJ2-2, with 8 bases aligning to TRBD2. Trimming removed 4 bases from V and 3 bases from J; junction bases left unmatched: 8. The CDR3 length is 16 residues. CDR1 and CDR2 from the germline V gene are SGHRS and YFSETQ. CDR3 coding DNA: TGCGCCAGCAGCCTCGATGGAGCGGGAGACACCGGGGAGCTGTTTTTT. Amino acid sequence: CASSLDGAGDTGELFF.

This clone has just a few counts. The rearrangement links TRBV18 to TRBJ2-1, with TRBD2 identical over 7 bases. V was pared by 3 bases and J by 8 bases, with 13 bases of the junction left unmatched. CDR3 length: 16 residues. Per germline, CDR1 KGHSH and CDR2 LQKENI. CDR3 coding DNA: TGTGCCAGCTCACCCCCGACAACCATTGGGGGGGATGAGCAGTTCTTC. Protein: CASSPPTTIGGDEQFF. Full variable domain (rest looked up from reference TRBV18 and TRBJ2-1): NAGVMQNPRHLVRRRGQEARLRCSPMKGHSHVYWYRQLPEEGLKFMVYLQKENIIDESGMPKERFSAEFPKEGPSILRIQQVVRGDSAAYFCASSPPTTIGGDEQFFGPGTRLTVL.

The chain has TRBV7-2 and TRBJ2-7; D might be TRBD2 (6 bases). The germline V gene has CDR1 SGHTA and CDR2 FQGNSA. This CDR3 spans 16 amino acids. V shed 4 bases and J shed 2 bases, with 18 bases lying between them. The CDR3 DNA follows: TGTGCCAGCAGCTCCGGTGGTAGCGGACCAGCCTACGAGCAGTACTTC. Amino acid sequence: CASSSGGSGPAYEQYF.

The rearrangement joins TRBV5-6 to TRBJ1-2; maybe TRBD1 (5 bases). This CDR3 is 14 amino acids long. Germline V gene lookup returns CDR1 SGHDT and CDR2 YYEEEE. V was cut by 6 bases and J by 4 bases, with 16 bases left in between. The CDR3 spells CASNLGTASYGYTF. The CDR3 region has the DNA TGTGCCAGCAACCTGGGGACTGCTAGCTATGGCTACACCTTC.

The chain links TRBV5-4 to TRBJ1-1; TRBD1 might be the D (5 bases). The V end lost 4 bases, the J end lost 4 bases, and 14 bases lay between the germline ends. The CDR3 is 14 residues long. CDR1 is SGHNT and CDR2 is YYREEE in the germline V gene (reference sequence). The CDR3 DNA reads TGTGCCAGCAGCCCCTACCGGGGGTCCACTGAAGCTTTCTTT. Its protein is CASSPYRGSTEAFF. The variable domain in full, completed from reference TRBV5-4 and TRBJ1-1, reads ETGVTQSPTHLIKTRGQQVTLRCSSQSGHNTVSWYQQALGQGPQFIFQYYREEENGRGNFPPRFSGLQFPNYSSELNVNALELDDSALYLCASSPYRGSTEAFFGQGTRLTVV.

The V call is TRBV5-1, the J call TRBJ1-4, with D hard to call. Germline values: CDR1 SGHRS, CDR2 YFSETQ. This CDR3 is built from 14 residues. Trimming left V 1 base short and J 4 bases short, with 8 bases between. The CDR3 DNA sequence: TGCGCCAGCAGCTTGTTTGGAGTTAATGAAAAACTGTTTTTT. As protein: CASSLFGVNEKLFF.

This CDR3 reads CATSRETGYYGYTF. The CDR3 nucleotides read TGTGCCACCAGCAGAGAGACAGGGTACTATGGCTACACCTTC. The gene calls are TRBV15 and TRBJ1-2; 7 nucleotides agree with TRBD1. With V trimmed by 0 bases and J by 3 bases, 1 base remained unmatched. The CDR3 length is 14 residues. Germline CDR1 and CDR2: LNHNV and YYDKDF (reference sequence).

The rearrangement uses TRBV5-3 and TRBJ2-1; 7 positions match TRBD2. TRBV5-3 is noted as an ORF with a role that remains uncertain. Germline trimming cut 1 base from V and 2 bases from J; bases unmatched to any gene: 3. The CDR3 runs to 15 residues. Here the CDR3 DNA reads TGTGCCAGAAGCTTGTGGCGGGAGACCTACAATGAGCAGTTCTTC. Its translation is CARSLWRETYNEQFF.

The chain uses TRBV9 and TRBJ2-5; D is unresolved. Germline V gene lookup returns CDR1 SGDLS and CDR2 YYNGEE. V lost 0 bases and J lost 4, with 13 bases in between. The CDR3 extends over 15 amino acids. The CDR3: CASSVVGGDGETQYF. Written as DNA, the CDR3 is TGTGCCAGCAGCGTAGTTGGCGGAGATGGAGAGACCCAGTACTTC. The whole variable domain, remainder taken from reference TRBV9 and TRBJ2-5, is DSGVTQTPKHLITATGQRVTLRCSPRSGDLSVYWYQQSLDQGLQFLIQYYNGEERAKGNILERFSAQQFPDLHSELNLSSLELGDSALYFCASSVVGGDGETQYFGPGTRLLVL.

Only one count was recorded for this clone. The V and J genes are TRBV27 and TRBJ1-1, with a weak D call TRBD1 (5 bases). Deletions cut 5 bases from V and 4 bases from J, with 11 bases between. This CDR3 contains 13 residues. The germline gives CDR1 MNHEY, CDR2 SMNVEV (reference sequence). CDR3 sequence: CASSPGGGTEAFF. The CDR3 bases are TGTGCCAGCAGTCCGGGGGGGGGCACTGAAGCTTTCTTT.

The chain is built from TRBV19 and TRBJ2-2; the match to TRBD2 covers 7 bases. Losses at the gene ends were 2 bases for V and 6 bases for J; bases not matched to a gene: 3. Germline CDR1 is LNHDA and CDR2 is SQIVND (reference sequence). The CDR3 spans 14 residues. CDR3 in DNA: TGTGCCAGTAGTATATGGGGAGGGGCCGGGGAGCTGTTTTTT. This codes for CASSIWGGAGELFF.

The chain has TRBV15 and TRBJ1-2; no firm D call. The CDR3 spans 13 residues. Germline V gives CDR1 LNHNV, CDR2 YYDKDF (reference sequence). Trimming removed 1 base from V and 0 bases from J, with 3 bases in between. The CDR3 reads CATSRAANYGYTF. CDR3 sequence (DNA): TGTGCCACCAGCAGAGCCGCTAACTATGGCTACACCTTC.

V is TRBV5-1 and J is TRBJ2-3; the D gene is possibly TRBD2 (5 bases). Germline loops: CDR1 SGHRS, CDR2 YFSETQ. CDR3 length equals 15 residues. V was clipped by 7 bases and J by 2 bases, with 17 bases between them. The DNA for the CDR3 is TGCGCCAGCCAACTAGACCCCAGTCCCACAGATACGCAGTATTTT. Protein sequence: CASQLDPSPTDTQYF. Combining the CDR3 with reference TRBV5-1 and TRBJ2-3 gives the whole variable domain KAGVTQTPRYLIKTRGQQVTLSCSPISGHRSVSWYQQTPGQGLQFLFEYFSETQRNKGNFPGRFSGRQFSNSRSEMNVSTLELGDSALYLCASQLDPSPTDTQYFGPGTRLTVL.

The chain uses TRBV11-2 and TRBJ2-1; D ambiguous. V was cut by 4 bases and J by 5 bases, with 9 bases left in between. The CDR3 loop spans 13 amino acids. Germline V gene data show CDR1 as SGHAT and CDR2 as FQNNGV. The CDR3 reads CASSSLSHNEQFF. In DNA, the CDR3 is TGTGCCAGCAGCTCCCTTAGCCACAATGAGCAGTTCTTC.

The chain uses TRBV11-2 and TRBJ2-1; D is unresolved. CDR1 is SGHAT, CDR2 FQNNGV, per germline. The V and J ends lost 5 bases and 1 base respectively, with 12 bases between them. The CDR3 extends over 15 amino acids. In DNA, the CDR3 is TGTGCCAGCAGCCCTATAGTATCATCCTACAATGAGCAGTTCTTC. This codes for CASSPIVSSYNEQFF.